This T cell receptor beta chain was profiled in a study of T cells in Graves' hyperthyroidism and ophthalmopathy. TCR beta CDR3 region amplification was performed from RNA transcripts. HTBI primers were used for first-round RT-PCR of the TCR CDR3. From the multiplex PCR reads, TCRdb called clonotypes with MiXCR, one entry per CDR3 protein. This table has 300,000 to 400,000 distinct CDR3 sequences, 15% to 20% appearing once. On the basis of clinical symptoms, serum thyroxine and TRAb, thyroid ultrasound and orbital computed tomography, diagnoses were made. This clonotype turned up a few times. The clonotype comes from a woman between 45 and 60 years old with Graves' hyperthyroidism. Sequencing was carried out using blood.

This chain's CDR3 is CASSLGEGLTNEQFF. For the CDR3, the DNA is TGTGCCAGCAGCTTAGGCGAGGGACTCACCAATGAGCAGTTCTTC. This chain connects TRBV7-8 to TRBJ2-1; D might be TRBD2 (6 bases). The germline V gene has CDR1 SGHVS and CDR2 FQNEAQ. The CDR3 is 15 amino acids. Trimming removed 1 base at V and 6 bases at J, with 13 bases between. Using reference TRBV7-8 and TRBJ2-1 for the parts outside the CDR3, the full variable domain is GAGVSQSPRYKVAKRGQDVALRCDPISGHVSLFWYQQALGQGPEFLTYFQNEAQLDKSGLPSDRFFAERPEGSVSTLKIQRTQQEDSAVYLCASSLGEGLTNEQFFGPGTRLTVL.